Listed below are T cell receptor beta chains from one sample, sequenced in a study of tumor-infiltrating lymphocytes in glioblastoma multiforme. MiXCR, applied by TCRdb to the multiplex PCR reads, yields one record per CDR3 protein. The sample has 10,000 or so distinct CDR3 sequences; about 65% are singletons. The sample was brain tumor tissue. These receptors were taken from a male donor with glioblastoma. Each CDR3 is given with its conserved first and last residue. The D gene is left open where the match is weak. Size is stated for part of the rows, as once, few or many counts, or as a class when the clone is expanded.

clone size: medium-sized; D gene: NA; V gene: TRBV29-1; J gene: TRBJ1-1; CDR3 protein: CSVEHSSNTEAFF; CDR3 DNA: TGCAGCGTTGAACATTCCAGCAACACTGAAGCTTTCTTT
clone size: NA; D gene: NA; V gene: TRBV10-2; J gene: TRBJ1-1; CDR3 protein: CATHEGGNTEAFF; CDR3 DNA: TGTGCCACCCACGAGGGCGGGAACACTGAAGCTTTCTTT
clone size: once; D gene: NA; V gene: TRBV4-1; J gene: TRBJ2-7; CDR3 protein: CASSQSLSYEKYF; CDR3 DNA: TGCGCCAGCAGCCAATCTTTGTCCTACGAGAAGTACTTC
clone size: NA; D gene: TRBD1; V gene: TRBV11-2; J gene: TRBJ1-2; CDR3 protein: CASSPAVTGRDYTF; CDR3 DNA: TGTGCCAGCAGCCCAGCGGTGACAGGGAGGGACTACACCTTC
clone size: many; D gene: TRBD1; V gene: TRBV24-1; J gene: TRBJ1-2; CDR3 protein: CATSDLDRDGGYGYTF; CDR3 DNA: TGTGCCACCAGTGACCTGGACAGGGACGGTGGATATGGCTACACCTTC
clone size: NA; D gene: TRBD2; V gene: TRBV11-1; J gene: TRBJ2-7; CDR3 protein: CASRSTSGGSYEQYF; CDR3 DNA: TGTGCCAGCAGATCAACTAGCGGGGGTTCCTACGAGCAGTACTTC
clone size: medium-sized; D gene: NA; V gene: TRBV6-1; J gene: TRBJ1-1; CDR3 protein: CASSEDSLGWGTEAFF; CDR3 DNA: TGTGCCAGCAGTGAAGACTCCCTGGGGTGGGGAACTGAAGCTTTCTTT
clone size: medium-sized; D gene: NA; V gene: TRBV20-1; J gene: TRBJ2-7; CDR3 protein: CSATKLGYEQYF; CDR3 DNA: TGCAGTGCTACAAAATTGGGCTACGAGCAGTACTTC
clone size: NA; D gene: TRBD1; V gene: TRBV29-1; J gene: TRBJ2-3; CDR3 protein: CSVDAGQGVDTQYF; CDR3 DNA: TGCAGCGTTGACGCGGGACAGGGGGTCGATACGCAGTATTTT
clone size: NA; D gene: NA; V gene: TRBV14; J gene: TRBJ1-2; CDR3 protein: CASSQDSISAYVYTF; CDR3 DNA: TGTGCCAGCAGCCAAGACAGCATATCAGCCTATGTCTACACCTTC
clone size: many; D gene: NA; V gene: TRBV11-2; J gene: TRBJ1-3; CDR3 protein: CASSLGGNTIYF; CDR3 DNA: TGTGCCAGCAGCCTCGGAGGAAACACCATATATTTT
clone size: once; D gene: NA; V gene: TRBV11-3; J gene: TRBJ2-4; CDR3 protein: CASSLDGPNGNIQYF; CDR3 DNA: TGTGCCAGCAGCTTAGATGGCCCGAATGGGAACATTCAGTACTTC
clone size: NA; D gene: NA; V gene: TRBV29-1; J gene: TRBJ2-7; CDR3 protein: CSAGGDRAYEQYF; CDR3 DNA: TGCAGCGCCGGGGGGGACAGGGCCTACGAGCAGTACTTC
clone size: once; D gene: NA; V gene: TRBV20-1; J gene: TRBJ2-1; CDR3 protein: CSAESQSDSNEQFF; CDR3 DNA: TGCAGTGCGGAGTCACAATCAGACAGCAATGAGCAGTTCTTC
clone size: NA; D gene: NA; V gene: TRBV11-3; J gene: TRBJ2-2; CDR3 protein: CASCHGRPCGGELFF; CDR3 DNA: TGTGCCAGCTGCCACGGACGGCCTTGTGGCGGGGAGCTGTTTTTT
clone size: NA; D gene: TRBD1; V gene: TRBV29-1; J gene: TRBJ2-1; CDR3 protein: CSVGGRQGDNGQFF; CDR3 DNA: TGCAGCGTTGGGGGGCGACAGGGGGACAATGGGCAGTTCTTC
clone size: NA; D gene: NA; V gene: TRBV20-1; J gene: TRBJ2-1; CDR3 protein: CSARDVAGPYGQFF; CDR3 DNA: TGCAGTGCTAGAGATGTGGCAGGGCCGTATGGGCAGTTCTTC
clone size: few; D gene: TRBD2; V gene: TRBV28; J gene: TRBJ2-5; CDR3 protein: CASCPLSAGPRETQYF; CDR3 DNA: TGTGCCAGCTGTCCCTTATCAGCGGGGCCGCGGGAGACCCAGTACTTC
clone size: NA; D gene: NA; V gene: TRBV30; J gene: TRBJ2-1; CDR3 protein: CARNLKEFIDNEQFF; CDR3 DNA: TGTGCCCGGAATCTAAAGGAGTTCATAGACAATGAGCAGTTCTTC
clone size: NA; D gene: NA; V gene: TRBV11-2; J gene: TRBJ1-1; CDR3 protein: CASSLDFMFEAFF; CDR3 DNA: TGTGCCAGCAGCTTAGATTTTATGTTTGAAGCTTTCTTT
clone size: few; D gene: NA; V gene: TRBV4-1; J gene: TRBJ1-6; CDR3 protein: CASQNLASGASPLHF; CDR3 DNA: TGCGCCAGCCAAAACCTGGCATCTGGGGCTTCGCCCCTCCACTTC
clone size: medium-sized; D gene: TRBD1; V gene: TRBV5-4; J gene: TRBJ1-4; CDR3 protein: CASSPQGGTRGEKLFF; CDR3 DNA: TGTGCCAGCAGCCCCCAGGGGGGGACCCGAGGGGAAAAACTGTTTTTT
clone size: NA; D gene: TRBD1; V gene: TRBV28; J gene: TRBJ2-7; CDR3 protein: CTSSFRDRDYEQYF; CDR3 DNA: TGTACCAGCAGTTTTCGGGACAGGGACTATGAGCAGTACTTC
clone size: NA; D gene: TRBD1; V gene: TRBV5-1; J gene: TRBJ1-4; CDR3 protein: CDSSWETGGPTNEKLFF; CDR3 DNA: TGCGACAGCAGCTGGGAGACAGGGGGTCCAACTAATGAAAAACTGTTTTTT
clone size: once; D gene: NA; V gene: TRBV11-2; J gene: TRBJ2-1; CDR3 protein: CASSRLPGFNEQFF; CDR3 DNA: TGTGCCAGCAGCCGTCTTCCGGGTTTCAATGAACAGTTCTTC